This TCR beta chain originates from a study of T cell responses to AZD1222 COVID-19 vaccine. The CDR3 totals 16 residues. Germline values: CDR1 KGHDR, CDR2 SFDVKD. The ends lost 5 bases at V and 1 base at J; junction bases unmatched: 5. TCRdb's copy holds only in-frame clones and misses some; the assay was immunoSEQ multiplex PCR. The data show 100,000 or so clones, 88% seen once. Study conclusions and caveats: Spike-wide coverage was observed for vaccine-associated CD4 TCRs, with dominant responses at 160-218 and 743-854. Seropositive AZD1222 recipients at baseline numbered only five or six. With two AZD1222 doses given, Spike-specific TCR breadth and depth both rose. A mostly white British donor set with more females was recruited, and clonal diversity was possibly underestimated.

Regarding this clone: Its antigen is not known.

The receptor's source is an adult in good health. This specimen was peripheral blood, taken on day 0 of AZD1222 vaccination. The chain carries TRBV24-1 and TRBJ2-1; TRBD2 matches at 9 bases. In nucleotides, the CDR3 is TGTGCCACCAGTGGGAGGGGACTAGCTTCCTACAATGAGCAGTTCTTC. Protein product: CATSGRGLASYNEQFF.